The 5 T cell receptor beta chains below all came from one sample that was sequenced in a study of T cell repertoires in cytomegalovirus infection. A single record per CDR3 protein comes from TCRdb applying MiXCR to the reads. The sample contains roughly 19,000 distinct CDR3 sequences, about 40% of which appear only once. These receptors lack a known antigen. The starting material was CD8+ T cells from cultured PBMCs, obtained from culture after CMV antigen stimulation. The receptor set was obtained from a human donor in good health (CMV status not recorded). Some clones in this sample may be carry-over from other donors' samples.

The chain combines TRBV7-6 with TRBJ2-7; TRBD2 agrees at 9 bases. The germline gives CDR1 SGHVS, CDR2 FNYEAQ. The CDR3 runs to 15 residues. J gave up 4 bases and V 5 bases, and 9 bases lay outside the gene matches. The CDR3 DNA follows: TGTGCCAGCAGCCCCCGGACTAGCGACCCTTACGAGCAGTACTTC. Translating it yields CASSPRTSDPYEQYF. The whole variable domain, remainder taken from reference TRBV7-6 and TRBJ2-7, is GAGVSQSPRYKVTKRGQDVALRCDPISGHVSLYWYRQALGQGPEFLTYFNYEAQQDKSGLPNDRFSAERPEGSISTLTIQRTEQRDSAMYRCASSPRTSDPYEQYFGPGTRLTVT.

The chain recombines TRBV19 with TRBJ1-2; 8 nucleotides line up with TRBD1. This CDR3 is built from 15 residues. Germline loops: CDR1 LNHDA, CDR2 SQIVND (reference sequence). V gave up 3 bases and J gave up 1 base; unmatched junction bases: 4. CDR3 sequence (DNA): TGTGCCAGTAGTATCCCAGGGGGCGGTAACTATGGCTACACCTTC. Translated: CASSIPGGGNYGYTF. The full variable domain, in which reference TRBV19 and TRBJ1-2 provide the parts outside the CDR3, is DGGITQSPKYLFRKEGQNVTLSCEQNLNHDAMYWYRQDPGQGLRLIYYSQIVNDFQKGDIAEGYSVSREKKESFPLTVTSAQKNPTAFYLCASSIPGGGNYGYTFGSGTRLTVV.

This clonotype was seen a few times. V is TRBV7-2 and J is TRBJ2-7; possible D gene TRBD2, 6 bases. The CDR3 covers 14 residues. CDR1 is SGHTA, CDR2 FQGNSA, per germline. V shed 2 bases and J shed 1 base, with 9 bases lying between them. This CDR3 is CASSLLAASYEQYF. In DNA, the CDR3 is TGTGCCAGCAGCTTATTAGCGGCTTCCTACGAGCAGTACTTC.

The chain combines TRBV2 with TRBJ1-5; TRBD1 agrees at 11 bases. V lost 5 bases to trimming and J lost 5 bases; unmatched junction nucleotides: 2. This CDR3 has 14 amino acids. In germline, CDR1 is SNHLY, CDR2 FYNNEI. The CDR3 region is CASSRDRGYQPQHF. The CDR3 coding sequence is TGTGCCAGCAGTCGGGACAGGGGGTATCAGCCCCAGCATTTT.

The V call is TRBV7-2, the J call TRBJ2-7, with D possibly TRBD2 on 7 matching bases. The V end was cut by 1 base, the J end by 3 bases, with 13 bases between. Germline assignment: CDR1 SGHTA and CDR2 FQGNSA. The CDR3 loop spans 15 amino acids. The CDR3 bases are TGTGCCAGCAGCTTAGGGGGGGGCCTTGGCTACGAGCAGTACTTC. Its protein product is CASSLGGGLGYEQYF.